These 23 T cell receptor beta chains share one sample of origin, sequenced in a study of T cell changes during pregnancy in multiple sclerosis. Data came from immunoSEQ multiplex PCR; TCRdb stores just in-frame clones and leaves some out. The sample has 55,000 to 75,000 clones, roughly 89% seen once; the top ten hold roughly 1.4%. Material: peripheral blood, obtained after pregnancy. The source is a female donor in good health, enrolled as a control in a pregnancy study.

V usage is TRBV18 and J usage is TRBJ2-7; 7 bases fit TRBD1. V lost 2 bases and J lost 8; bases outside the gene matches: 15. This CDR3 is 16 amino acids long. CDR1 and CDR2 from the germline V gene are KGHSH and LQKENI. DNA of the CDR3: TGTGCCAGCTCACCAAGCACGGGACAGATTAGGTACCAGCAGTACTTC. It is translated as CASSPSTGQIRYQQYF.

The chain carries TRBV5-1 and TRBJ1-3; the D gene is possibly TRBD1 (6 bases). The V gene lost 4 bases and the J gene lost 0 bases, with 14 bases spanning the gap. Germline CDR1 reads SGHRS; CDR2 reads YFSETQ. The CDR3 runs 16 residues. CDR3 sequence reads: CASSQRGGPSGNTIYF. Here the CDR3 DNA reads TGCGCCAGCAGCCAGAGAGGGGGACCCTCTGGAAACACCATATATTTT.

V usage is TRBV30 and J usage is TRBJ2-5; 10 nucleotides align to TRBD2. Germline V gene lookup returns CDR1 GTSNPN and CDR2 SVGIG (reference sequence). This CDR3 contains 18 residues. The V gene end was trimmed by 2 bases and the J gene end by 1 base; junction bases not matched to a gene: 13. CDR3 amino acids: CAWSTVGSAGGPQETQYF. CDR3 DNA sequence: TGTGCCTGGAGTACCGTGGGCTCAGCGGGGGGGCCCCAAGAGACCCAGTACTTC.

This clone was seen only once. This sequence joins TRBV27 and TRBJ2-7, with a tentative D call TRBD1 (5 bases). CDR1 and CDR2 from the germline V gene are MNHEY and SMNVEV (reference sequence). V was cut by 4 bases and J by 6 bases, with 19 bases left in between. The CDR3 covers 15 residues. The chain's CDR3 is CASSSPLKKRGEQYF. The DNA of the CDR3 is TGTGCCAGCAGTTCCCCTCTGAAGAAAAGGGGCGAGCAGTACTTC.

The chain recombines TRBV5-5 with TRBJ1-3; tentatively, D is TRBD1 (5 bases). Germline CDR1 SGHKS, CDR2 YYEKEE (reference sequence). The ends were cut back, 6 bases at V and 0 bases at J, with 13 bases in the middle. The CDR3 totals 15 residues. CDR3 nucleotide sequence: TGTGCCAGCACCCGGACGGGACTCTCTGGAAACACCATATATTTT. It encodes CASTRTGLSGNTIYF.

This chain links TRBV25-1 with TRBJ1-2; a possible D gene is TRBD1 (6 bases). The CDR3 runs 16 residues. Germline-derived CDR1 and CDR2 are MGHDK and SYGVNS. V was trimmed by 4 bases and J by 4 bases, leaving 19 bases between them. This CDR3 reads CASSALGGRRIYGYTF. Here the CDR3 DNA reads TGTGCCAGCAGTGCCCTTGGGGGCCGCAGAATCTATGGCTACACCTTC.

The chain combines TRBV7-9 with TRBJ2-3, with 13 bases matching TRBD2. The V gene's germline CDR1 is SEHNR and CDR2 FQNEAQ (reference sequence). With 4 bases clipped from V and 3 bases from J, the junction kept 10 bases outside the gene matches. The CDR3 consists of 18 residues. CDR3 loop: CASSYRETSGGETDTQYF. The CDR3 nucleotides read TGTGCCAGCAGCTACCGGGAAACTAGCGGGGGGGAAACAGATACGCAGTATTTT.

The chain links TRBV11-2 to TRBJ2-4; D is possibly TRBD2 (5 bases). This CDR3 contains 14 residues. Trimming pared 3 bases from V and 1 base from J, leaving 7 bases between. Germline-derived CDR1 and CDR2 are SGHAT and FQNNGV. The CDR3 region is CASSFTGAKNIQYF. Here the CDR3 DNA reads TGTGCCAGCAGCTTCACGGGGGCCAAAAACATTCAGTACTTC.

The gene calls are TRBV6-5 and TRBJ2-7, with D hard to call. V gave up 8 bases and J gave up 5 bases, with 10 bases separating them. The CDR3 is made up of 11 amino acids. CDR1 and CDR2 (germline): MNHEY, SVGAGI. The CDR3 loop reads CASGRIHEQYF. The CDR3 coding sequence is TGTGCCAGCGGCAGGATCCACGAGCAGTACTTC.

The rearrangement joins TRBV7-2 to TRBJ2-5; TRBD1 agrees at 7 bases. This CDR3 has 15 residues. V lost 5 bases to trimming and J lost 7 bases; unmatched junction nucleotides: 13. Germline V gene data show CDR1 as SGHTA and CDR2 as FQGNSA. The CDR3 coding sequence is TGTGCCAGCAGCCTAAGACAGGGACCTCCAGGGACCCAGTACTTC. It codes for CASSLRQGPPGTQYF.

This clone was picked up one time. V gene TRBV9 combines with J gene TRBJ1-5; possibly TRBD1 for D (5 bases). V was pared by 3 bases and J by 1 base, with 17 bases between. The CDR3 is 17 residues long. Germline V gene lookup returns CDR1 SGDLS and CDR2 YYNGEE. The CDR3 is CASSARDTGGSNQPQHF. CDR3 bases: TGTGCCAGCAGCGCTCGTGACACCGGGGGAAGCAATCAGCCCCAGCATTTT.

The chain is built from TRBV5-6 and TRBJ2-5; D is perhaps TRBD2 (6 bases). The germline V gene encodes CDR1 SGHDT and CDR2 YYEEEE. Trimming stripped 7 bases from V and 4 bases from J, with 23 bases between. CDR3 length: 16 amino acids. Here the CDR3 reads CASLWRGGDLGETQYF. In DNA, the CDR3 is TGTGCCAGCCTCTGGAGGGGCGGGGACCTGGGAGAGACCCAGTACTTC.

This CDR3 is CASSQEPGRETQYF. The CDR3 coding sequence is TGCGCCAGCAGCCAAGAACCGGGAAGGGAGACCCAGTACTTC. The chain recombines TRBV4-1 with TRBJ2-5; D perhaps matches TRBD2 (5 bases). Germline CDR1 reads MGHRA; CDR2 reads YSYEKL. V lost 0 bases and J 5 bases, leaving 10 bases between the germline ends. The CDR3 covers 14 residues.

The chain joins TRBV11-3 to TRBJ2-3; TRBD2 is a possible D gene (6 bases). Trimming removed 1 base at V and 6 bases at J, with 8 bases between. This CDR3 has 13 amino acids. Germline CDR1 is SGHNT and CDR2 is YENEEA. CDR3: CASSLGSGDTQYF. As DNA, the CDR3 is TGTGCCAGCAGCTTAGGGAGCGGGGATACGCAGTATTTT.

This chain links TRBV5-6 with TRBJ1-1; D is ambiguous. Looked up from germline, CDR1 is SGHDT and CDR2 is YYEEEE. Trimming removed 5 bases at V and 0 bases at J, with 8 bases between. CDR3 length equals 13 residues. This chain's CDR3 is CASRRDMNTEAFF. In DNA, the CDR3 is TGTGCCAGCAGGAGGGATATGAACACTGAAGCTTTCTTT.

The CDR3 DNA reads TGTGCCAGCAGCAAGGACAGGGGCCTCAATGAGCAGTTCTTC. Protein: CASSKDRGLNEQFF. The chain links TRBV7-6 to TRBJ2-1, with 9 bases lining up with TRBD1. The V segment lost 5 bases and the J segment 6 bases; nucleotides outside the gene matches: 5. Germline CDR1 reads SGHVS; CDR2 reads FNYEAQ. The CDR3 is 14 amino acids.

The CDR3 sequence is CASSLVGTSGGPNEQFF. CDR3 coding DNA: TGTGCCAGCAGCTTAGTAGGTACTAGCGGGGGACCCAATGAGCAGTTCTTC. The chain recombines TRBV11-2 with TRBJ2-1; TRBD2 matches at 11 bases. This CDR3 spans 17 amino acids. Germline CDR1 and CDR2: SGHAT and FQNNGV. V lost 1 base to trimming and J lost 6 bases; unmatched junction nucleotides: 8.

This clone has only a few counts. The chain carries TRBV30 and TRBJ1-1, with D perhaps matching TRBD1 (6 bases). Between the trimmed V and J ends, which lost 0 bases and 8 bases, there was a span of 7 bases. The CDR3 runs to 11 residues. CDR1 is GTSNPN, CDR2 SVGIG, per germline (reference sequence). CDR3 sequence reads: CAWSVDREAFF. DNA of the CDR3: TGTGCCTGGAGTGTAGACAGGGAAGCTTTCTTT.

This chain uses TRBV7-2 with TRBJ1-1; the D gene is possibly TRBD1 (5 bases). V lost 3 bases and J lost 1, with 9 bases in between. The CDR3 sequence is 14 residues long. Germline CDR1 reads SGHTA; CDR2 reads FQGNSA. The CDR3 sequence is CASSLGRGNTEAFF. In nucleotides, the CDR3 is TGTGCCAGCAGCTTGGGGAGGGGGAACACTGAAGCTTTCTTT.

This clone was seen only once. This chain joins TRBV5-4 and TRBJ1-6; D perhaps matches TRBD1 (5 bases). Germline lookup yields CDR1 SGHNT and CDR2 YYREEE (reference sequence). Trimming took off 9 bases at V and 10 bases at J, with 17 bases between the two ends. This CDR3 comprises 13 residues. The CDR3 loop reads CATTGKSGSPLHF. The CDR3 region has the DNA TGTGCCACCACTGGGAAGTCAGGGTCACCCCTCCACTTT. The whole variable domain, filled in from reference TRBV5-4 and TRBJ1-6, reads ETGVTQSPTHLIKTRGQQVTLRCSSQSGHNTVSWYQQALGQGPQFIFQYYREEENGRGNFPPRFSGLQFPNYSSELNVNALELDDSALYLCATTGKSGSPLHFGNGTRLTVT.

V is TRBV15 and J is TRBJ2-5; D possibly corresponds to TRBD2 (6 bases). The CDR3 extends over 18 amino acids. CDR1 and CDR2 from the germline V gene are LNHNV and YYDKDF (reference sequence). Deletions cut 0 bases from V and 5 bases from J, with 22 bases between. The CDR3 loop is CATSRDLGLPSSRETQYF. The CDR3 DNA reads TGTGCCACCAGCAGAGATTTGGGACTCCCCAGCAGCAGGGAGACCCAGTACTTC.

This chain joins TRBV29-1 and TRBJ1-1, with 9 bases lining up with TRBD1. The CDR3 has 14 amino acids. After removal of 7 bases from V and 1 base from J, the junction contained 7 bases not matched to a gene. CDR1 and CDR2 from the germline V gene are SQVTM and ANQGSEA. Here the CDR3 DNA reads TGCAGCGAACGAAAGGGACAGGGGAACACTGAAGCTTTCTTT. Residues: CSERKGQGNTEAFF.

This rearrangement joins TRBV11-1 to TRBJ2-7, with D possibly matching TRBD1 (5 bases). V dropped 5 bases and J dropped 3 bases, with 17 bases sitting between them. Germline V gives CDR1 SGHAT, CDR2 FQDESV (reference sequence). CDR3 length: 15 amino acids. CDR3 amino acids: CASSPQTVRNYEQYF. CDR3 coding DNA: TGTGCCAGCAGCCCCCAGACAGTCCGGAACTACGAGCAGTACTTC.